The next 30 T cell receptor beta chains were all read from a single sample in a study of shared clonotypes between healthy human individuals. The method was immunoSEQ multiplex PCR; TCRdb's version includes in-frame clones alone and lacks a portion of them. Found here are some 1 million clones, about 77% of them singletons; the top ten hold over 1.3%. The sequenced sample consisted of memory CD4+ T cells sorted from blood. The sample's subset: CD45RA-negative fraction. These receptors all come from a man aged 18-30 years in good health.

The rearrangement links TRBV7-2 to TRBJ2-7; maybe TRBD1 (6 bases). CDR1 and CDR2 from the germline V gene are SGHTA and FQGNSA. This CDR3 contains 12 residues. The V and J ends lost 5 bases and 5 bases respectively, with 10 bases between them. The CDR3 sequence is CASSPDRNEQYF. The CDR3 DNA is TGTGCCAGCAGCCCCGACAGGAACGAGCAGTACTTC.

This chain connects TRBV11-3 to TRBJ1-1; D perhaps matches TRBD1 (5 bases). This CDR3 is built from 14 residues. The V gene lost 1 base and the J gene lost 2 bases, with 8 bases spanning the gap. Germline CDR1 is SGHNT and CDR2 is YENEEA. The CDR3 DNA reads as TGTGCCAGCAGCTTAGGTGGGGGAAACACTGAAGCTTTCTTT. Translation gives CASSLGGGNTEAFF.

This clone showed up just a few times. V and J are TRBV30 and TRBJ1-1; D might be TRBD1 (5 bases). V was shortened by 5 bases and J by 4 bases, with 14 bases between the two germline ends. Germline assignment: CDR1 GTSNPN and CDR2 SVGIG (reference sequence). The CDR3 spans 13 residues. Here the CDR3 reads CAWASGGGTEAFF. The CDR3 DNA reads as TGTGCCTGGGCCTCGGGGGGAGGCACTGAAGCTTTCTTT.

V usage is TRBV7-2 and J usage is TRBJ2-6; 8 bases agree with TRBD1. The CDR3 contains 17 residues. The germline CDR1 and CDR2 sequences are SGHTA and FQGNSA. Losses at the gene ends were 5 bases for V and 0 bases for J; bases not matched to a gene: 6. This CDR3 is CASSPGTGRSGANVLTF. The CDR3 DNA sequence: TGTGCCAGCAGCCCCGGGACAGGACGCTCTGGGGCCAACGTCCTGACTTTC.

In nucleotides, the CDR3 is TGTGCCTGGAGGGAGGGCACTGAAGCTTTCTTT. It translates to CAWREGTEAFF. The V and J genes are TRBV30 and TRBJ1-1; D gene unclear. Per germline, CDR1 GTSNPN and CDR2 SVGIG (reference sequence). The V and J ends lost 3 bases and 4 bases respectively, with 6 bases between them. The CDR3 extends over 11 amino acids.

V and J are TRBV9 and TRBJ2-1; D is perhaps TRBD2 (6 bases). The CDR3 is 16 residues long. The V and J ends lost 0 bases and 0 bases respectively, with 10 bases between them. Germline CDR1 is SGDLS and CDR2 is YYNGEE. Here the CDR3 reads CASSVDVGSSYNEQFF. CDR3 in DNA: TGTGCCAGCAGCGTAGACGTCGGGAGCTCCTACAATGAGCAGTTCTTC.

The J gene is TRBJ1-1, the V gene TRBV6-5, with D unresolved. V lost 5 bases and J lost 4, with 11 bases in between. Germline CDR1 is MNHEY and CDR2 is SVGAGI. The CDR3 length is 13 residues. CDR3: CASSALRGTEAFF. CDR3 sequence (DNA): TGTGCCAGCAGTGCCCTGCGAGGCACTGAAGCTTTCTTT.

The count of this clone is one. The same CDR3 is also encoded by other DNA sequences in this sample. The chain couples TRBV4-2 to TRBJ2-2; D is possibly TRBD1 (6 bases). The CDR3 covers 14 residues. CDR1 and CDR2 (germline): LGHNA, YNFKEQ. Trimming pared 0 bases from V and 4 bases from J, leaving 6 bases between. CDR3 sequence reads: CASSQEQGTGELFF. The CDR3 DNA follows: TGTGCCAGCAGCCAAGAACAGGGCACCGGGGAGCTGTTTTTT.

With respect to this clone: A much larger clone lies one base from this, so it may be a read error. In the same sample, other DNA sequences code for this CDR3. The chain links TRBV28 to TRBJ2-5; D gene unclear. The CDR3 totals 11 residues. Trimming took off 3 bases at V and 5 bases at J, with 4 bases between the two ends. Per the germline V gene, CDR1 is MDHEN and CDR2 is SYDVKM. The CDR3 region is CASSFGETQYF. DNA for the CDR3: TGTGCCAGCAGTTTTGGGGAGACCCAGTACTTC.

As DNA, the CDR3 is TGTGCCAGCAGCCCCTCCCTTCAATGGAGCTACGAGCAGTACTTC. Amino acid sequence: CASSPSLQWSYEQYF. The chain combines TRBV9 with TRBJ2-7, with no clear D. Germline assignment: CDR1 SGDLS and CDR2 YYNGEE. Trimming stripped 4 bases from V and 3 bases from J, with 17 bases between. The CDR3 is 15 amino acids. The whole variable domain, filled in from reference TRBV9 and TRBJ2-7, reads DSGVTQTPKHLITATGQRVTLRCSPRSGDLSVYWYQQSLDQGLQFLIQYYNGEERAKGNILERFSAQQFPDLHSELNLSSLELGDSALYFCASSPSLQWSYEQYFGPGTRLTVT.

This rearrangement joins TRBV13 to TRBJ1-1; weak D call: TRBD1 (6 bases). The V gene lost 5 bases and the J gene lost 6 bases, with 13 bases spanning the gap. CDR1 PRHDT and CDR2 FYEKMQ come from the germline V gene (reference sequence). The CDR3 is 13 amino acids. The CDR3 coding sequence is TGTGCCAGCAGCCACCCACAGGGCTCTGAAGCTTTCTTT. Its translation: CASSHPQGSEAFF.

The J gene is TRBJ2-7, the V gene TRBV18, with D hard to call. The CDR3 sequence is 14 residues long. Trimming stripped 0 bases from V and 1 base from J, with 7 bases between. Looked up from germline, CDR1 is KGHSH and CDR2 is LQKENI. CDR3 sequence: CASSPPSKSYEQYF. As DNA, the CDR3 is TGTGCCAGCTCACCACCTAGCAAATCCTACGAGCAGTACTTC. Drawing the rest from reference TRBV18 and TRBJ2-7, the complete variable domain is NAGVMQNPRHLVRRRGQEARLRCSPMKGHSHVYWYRQLPEEGLKFMVYLQKENIIDESGMPKERFSAEFPKEGPSILRIQQVVRGDSAAYFCASSPPSKSYEQYFGPGTRLTVT.

V gene TRBV28 combines with J gene TRBJ1-5; 9 nucleotides line up with TRBD1. This CDR3 region has 15 residues. J gave up 6 bases and V 9 bases, and 12 bases lay outside the gene matches. The V gene's germline CDR1 is MDHEN and CDR2 SYDVKM. CDR3 nucleotides: TGTGCCAGTTTTAAACCGGGACAGGGCGGTCAGCCCCAGCATTTT. Translating gives CASFKPGQGGQPQHF.

At least ten counts were recorded for this clone. The chain is built from TRBV28 and TRBJ2-7; 9 nucleotides agree with TRBD1. The CDR3 has 15 amino acids. J was trimmed by 3 bases and V by 6 bases; bases with no gene match: 9. In germline, CDR1 is MDHEN, CDR2 SYDVKM. DNA for the CDR3: TGTGCCAGCAGCGTAGTACAGGGGGCCAGCTACGAGCAGTACTTC. This translates into CASSVVQGASYEQYF.

This chain uses TRBV29-1 with TRBJ2-5, with D hard to call. The CDR3 totals 13 residues. Germline loops: CDR1 SQVTM, CDR2 ANQGSEA. V was trimmed by 3 bases and J by 3 bases, leaving 11 bases between them. The CDR3 sequence is CSVDRATKETQYF. The CDR3 bases are TGCAGCGTTGATCGGGCCACGAAAGAGACCCAGTACTTC. The whole variable domain, filled in from reference TRBV29-1 and TRBJ2-5, reads SAVISQKPSRDICQRGTSLTIQCQVDSQVTMMFWYRQQPGQSLTLIATANQGSEATYESGFVIDKFPISRPNLTFSTLTVSNMSPEDSSIYLCSVDRATKETQYFGPGTRLLVL.

The rearrangement uses TRBV5-1 and TRBJ2-5; possibly TRBD1 for D (6 bases). V lost 4 bases, J lost 1 base, and 11 bases lay in between. The CDR3 is 14 residues long. The germline CDR1 and CDR2 sequences are SGHRS and YFSETQ. CDR3 bases: TGCGCCAGCAGCCCGACAGGACCCCAAGAGACCCAGTACTTC. Its translation is CASSPTGPQETQYF.

Turning to this clone: This specimen includes other DNA sequences encoding the same CDR3. The chain combines TRBV5-1 with TRBJ2-3; TRBD2 matches 8 bases. The germline V gene encodes CDR1 SGHRS and CDR2 YFSETQ. The CDR3 extends over 14 amino acids. With V trimmed by 2 bases and J by 7 bases, 6 bases remained unmatched. CDR3: CASSLTSGGYTQYF. CDR3 bases: TGCGCCAGCAGCTTAACCAGCGGGGGTTATACGCAGTATTTT.

This clone appeared once. The V call is TRBV9, the J call TRBJ2-1; 7 bases map to TRBD2. CDR1 is SGDLS and CDR2 is YYNGEE in the germline V gene. Losses at the gene ends were 0 bases for V and 3 bases for J; bases not matched to a gene: 3. The CDR3 is 15 residues long. CDR3 sequence reads: CASSVGGLDYNEQFF. The CDR3 DNA reads TGTGCCAGCAGCGTAGGCGGACTAGACTACAATGAGCAGTTCTTC.

The rearrangement uses TRBV27 and TRBJ2-7, with TRBD2 identical over 7 bases. V shed 3 bases and J 2 bases; nucleotides not matched to a gene: 7. The length of the CDR3 is 15 residues. Germline loops: CDR1 MNHEY, CDR2 SMNVEV (reference sequence). The CDR3 reads CASSLGGVRTYEQYF. DNA of the CDR3: TGTGCCAGCAGTTTGGGGGGGGTAAGGACCTACGAGCAGTACTTC.

In its sample, this clone was seen a few times. V gene TRBV18 combines with J gene TRBJ1-5; 9 positions match TRBD1. Germline lookup yields CDR1 KGHSH and CDR2 LQKENI. Trimming cost V 5 bases and J 6 bases; bases outside gene matches: 11. There are 16 residues in the CDR3. For the CDR3, the DNA is TGTGCCAGCTCATCCCAGGGGACAGGGTCTATTCAGCCCCAGCATTTT. It codes for CASSSQGTGSIQPQHF.

This clone turned up a few times. This chain connects TRBV6-6 to TRBJ2-2, with D uncertain. Germline V lookup: CDR1 MNHNY, CDR2 SVGAGI (reference sequence). The CDR3 length is 15 residues. Trimming shortened V by 0 bases and J by 4 bases, and 9 bases separated the two germline ends. CDR3 protein: CASSYSLGFTGELFF. The CDR3 DNA sequence: TGTGCCAGCAGTTACTCGCTAGGGTTCACCGGGGAGCTGTTTTTT.

The CDR3 spells CASSPWRHPYNEQFF. Here the CDR3 DNA reads TGCGCCAGCAGTCCGTGGCGGCACCCCTACAATGAGCAGTTCTTC. The chain combines TRBV10-2 with TRBJ2-1; no clear D gene. The CDR3 is made up of 15 amino acids. The V end lost 5 bases, the J end lost 2 bases, and 13 bases lay between the germline ends. The germline V gene has CDR1 WSHSY and CDR2 SAAADI.

This clone was recorded a few times. The rearrangement joins TRBV20-1 to TRBJ1-1; D ambiguous. V lost 6 bases to trimming and J lost 6 bases, with 11 bases between them. The CDR3 has 11 amino acids. Germline V gene sequence: CDR1 DFQATT, CDR2 SNEGSKA (reference sequence). This CDR3 reads CSAQRPSEAFF. The CDR3 DNA reads TGCAGTGCCCAGAGACCCTCTGAAGCTTTCTTT.

CDR3 sequence: CASSYSRDRGYEQYF. The CDR3 DNA follows: TGTGCCAGCAGTTACTCCCGGGACAGGGGGTACGAGCAGTACTTC. The chain has TRBV6-5 and TRBJ2-7, with 11 bases identical to TRBD1. There are 15 residues in the CDR3. Per germline, CDR1 MNHEY and CDR2 SVGAGI. V dropped 0 bases and J dropped 4; count of bases not matched to a gene: 2.

The table lists this clone with a count of one. This chain uses TRBV7-9 with TRBJ2-7; possibly TRBD1 for D (5 bases). CDR1 is SEHNR and CDR2 is FQNEAQ in the germline V gene (reference sequence). The CDR3 sequence is 15 residues long. The V and J ends lost 2 bases and 0 bases respectively, with 11 bases between them. Here the CDR3 DNA reads TGTGCCAGCAGCTTAAAGGGGTCCTACTCCTACGAGCAGTACTTC. Protein product: CASSLKGSYSYEQYF.

The V call is TRBV5-4, the J call TRBJ1-1, with TRBD1 as a possible D gene (6 bases). Trimming took off 6 bases at V and 1 base at J, with 13 bases between the two ends. CDR3 size: 14 residues. Germline lookup yields CDR1 SGHNT and CDR2 YYREEE (reference sequence). The CDR3 coding sequence is TGTGCCAGCACCCAAAGGGGGGGGAACACTGAAGCTTTCTTT. It specifies CASTQRGGNTEAFF.

The rearrangement links TRBV5-4 to TRBJ1-4, with a tentative D call TRBD1 (5 bases). V gave up 0 bases and J gave up 10 bases, with 10 bases separating them. This CDR3 region has 13 residues. Germline V CDR1 and CDR2: SGHNT, YYREEE (reference sequence). The CDR3 loop reads CASSLAGQGKLFF. Written as DNA, the CDR3 is TGTGCCAGCAGCTTGGCCGGCCAGGGAAAACTGTTTTTT.

The rearrangement joins TRBV5-6 to TRBJ2-5, with 14 nucleotides matching TRBD2. The CDR3 is made up of 18 amino acids. The V and J ends lost 9 bases and 3 bases, in that order; junction bases with no gene match: 16. From germline, CDR1 is SGHDT and CDR2 YYEEEE. The CDR3 bases are TGTGCCACCCACACTGTCGAGGCGGGACTAGCGGGAGAAGAGACCCAGTACTTC. Translation: CATHTVEAGLAGEETQYF.

V is TRBV6-5 and J is TRBJ2-1, with D maybe TRBD2 (6 bases). Trimming cost V 7 bases and J 1 base, with 11 bases left between them. Germline assignment: CDR1 MNHEY and CDR2 SVGAGI. The CDR3 is 14 residues long. CDR3 in amino acids: CASTRSGSYNEQFF. CDR3 in DNA: TGTGCCAGCACCAGGAGCGGGTCCTACAATGAGCAGTTCTTC.

This chain links TRBV2 with TRBJ2-2; D might be TRBD2 (6 bases). The CDR3 is 14 residues long. The germline V and J ends were trimmed by 8 bases and 3 bases, with 13 bases remaining between them. Germline V gene lookup returns CDR1 SNHLY and CDR2 FYNNEI. CDR3 nucleotides: TGTGCCAGCTCAGAGCGGAGGGACACCGGGGAGCTGTTTTTT. Translated: CASSERRDTGELFF. Using reference TRBV2 and TRBJ2-2 for the parts outside the CDR3, the full variable domain is EPEVTQTPSHQVTQMGQEVILRCVPISNHLYFYWYRQILGQKVEFLVSFYNNEISEKSEIFDDQFSVERPDGSNFTLKIRSTKLEDSAMYFCASSERRDTGELFFGEGSRLTVL.